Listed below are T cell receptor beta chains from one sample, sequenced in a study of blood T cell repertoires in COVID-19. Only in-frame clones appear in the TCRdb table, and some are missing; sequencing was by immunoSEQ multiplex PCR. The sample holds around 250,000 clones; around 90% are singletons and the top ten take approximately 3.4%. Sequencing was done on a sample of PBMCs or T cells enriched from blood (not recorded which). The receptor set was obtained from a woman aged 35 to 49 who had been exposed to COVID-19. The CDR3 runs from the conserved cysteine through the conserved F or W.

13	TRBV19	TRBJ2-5	CASSRGVEETQYF
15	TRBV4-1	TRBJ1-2	CASSQEVQRMDGYTF
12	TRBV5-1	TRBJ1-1	CASSLGQNEAFF
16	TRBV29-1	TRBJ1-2	CSVEDLIGGGIYGYTF
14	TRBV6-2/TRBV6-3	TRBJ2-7	CASSGTMWAYEQYF
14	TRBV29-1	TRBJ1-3	CSVKEGGGGNTIYF
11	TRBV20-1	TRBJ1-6	CSASLGLTLHF
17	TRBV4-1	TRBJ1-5	CASSQVLLGYSNQPQHF
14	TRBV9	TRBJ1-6	CASSANRVSSPLHF
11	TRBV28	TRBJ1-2	CASSTPPSYTF
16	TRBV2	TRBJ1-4	CASRLRTGTGGEKLFF
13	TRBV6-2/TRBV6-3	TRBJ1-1	CASSSGQNTEAFF
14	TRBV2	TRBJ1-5	CASSLGAPNQPQHF
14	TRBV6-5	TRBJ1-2	CASSTGGKGYGYTF
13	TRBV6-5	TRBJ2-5	CASSTGWVETQYF
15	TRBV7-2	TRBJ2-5	CASSSRTGRGETQYF
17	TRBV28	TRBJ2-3	CASSPGSSWGGTDTQYF
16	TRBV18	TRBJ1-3	CASSPPRQPSGNTIYF
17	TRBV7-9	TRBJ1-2	CASSEPPTQGGVYGYTF
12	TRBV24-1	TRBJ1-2	CATSAGARGYTF
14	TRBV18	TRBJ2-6	CASSPRTGEDVLTF
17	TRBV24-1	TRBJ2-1	CATSDPKQGAAYNEQFF
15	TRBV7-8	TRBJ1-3	CASSLAREGVHTIYF
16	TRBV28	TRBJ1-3	CASSLGGLDSGNTIYF
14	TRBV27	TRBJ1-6	CASSWDTSNSPLHF
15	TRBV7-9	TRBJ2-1	CASSPAGGAGNEQFF
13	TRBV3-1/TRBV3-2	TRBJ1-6	CASSQNPGTPLHF
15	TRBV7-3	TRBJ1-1	CASSLQSVMNTEAFF
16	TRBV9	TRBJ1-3	CASSDPRTGGGNTIYF
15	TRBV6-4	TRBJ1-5	CASSDSGGANQPQHF
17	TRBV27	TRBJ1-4	CASSPKLLGDRGAKLFF
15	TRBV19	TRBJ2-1	CASNSGTGAYNEQFF
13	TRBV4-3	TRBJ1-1	CASSPRPRSEAFF
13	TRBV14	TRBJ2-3	CASSGFGLGQQYF
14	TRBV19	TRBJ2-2	CASINSGITGELFF
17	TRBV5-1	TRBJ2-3	CASSLLAGGAGTDTQYF
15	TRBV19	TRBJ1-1	CASSQGQGGRAEAFF
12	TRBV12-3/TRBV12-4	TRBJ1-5	CASRQGYQPQHF
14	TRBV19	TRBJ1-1	CASSITGLLTEAFF
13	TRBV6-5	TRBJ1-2	CASKTGGGYGYTF
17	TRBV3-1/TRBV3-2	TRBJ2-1	CASSQASGAFSRNEQFF
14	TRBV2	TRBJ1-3	CASTPDRAGNTIYF
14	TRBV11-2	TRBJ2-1	CASSQVSSYNEQFF
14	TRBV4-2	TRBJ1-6	CASSHKTTESPLHF
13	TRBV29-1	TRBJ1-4	CSVEDGWNEKLFF
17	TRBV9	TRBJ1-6	CASSVAGGVSYNSPLHF
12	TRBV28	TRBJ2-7	CASSLSVFEQYF
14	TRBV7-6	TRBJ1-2	CASSSTGVDYGYTF